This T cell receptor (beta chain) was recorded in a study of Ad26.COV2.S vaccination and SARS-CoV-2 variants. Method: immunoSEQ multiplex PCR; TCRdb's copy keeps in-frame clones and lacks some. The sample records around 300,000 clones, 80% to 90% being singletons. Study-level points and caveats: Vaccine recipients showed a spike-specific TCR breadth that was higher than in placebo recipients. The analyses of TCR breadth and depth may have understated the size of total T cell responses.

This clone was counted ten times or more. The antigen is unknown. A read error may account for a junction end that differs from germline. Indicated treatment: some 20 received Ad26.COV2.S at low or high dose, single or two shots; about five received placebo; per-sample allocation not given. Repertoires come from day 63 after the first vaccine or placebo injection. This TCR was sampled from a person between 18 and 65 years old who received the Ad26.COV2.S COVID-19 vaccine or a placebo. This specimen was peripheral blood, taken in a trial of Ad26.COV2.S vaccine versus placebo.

The CDR3 here is CASSLVRQRAF. CDR3 bases: TGTGCCAGCAGCTTGGTCAGGCAAAGGGCCTTC. This chain uses TRBV5-6 with TRBJ1-2; no definite D call. The V gene's germline CDR1 is SGHDT and CDR2 YYEEEE. This CDR3 has 11 amino acids. The full variable domain, rest sourced from reference TRBV5-6 and TRBJ1-2, is DAGVTQSPTHLIKTRGQQVTLRCSPKSGHDTVSWYQQALGQGPQFIFQYYEEEERQRGNFPDRFSGHQFPNYSSELNVNALLLGDSALYLCASSLVRQRAFGSGTRLTVV.